What follows are 15 T cell receptor beta chains derived from one specimen sequenced in a study of shared clonotypes between healthy human individuals (TCRdb year 2020). Library preparation employed the immunoSEQ multiplex PCR assay. TCRdb retrieved this table from immuneACCESS and kept in-frame rearrangements only. Not all clones are present; in checked studies, unresolved V genes account for under half, and no reason is known for the remainder. The sample table contains some 380,000 clones; only one count was recorded for 96% of them. Of the sample, 0.32% is held by the ten largest clones. The material sequenced was memory CD8+ T cells sorted from blood. What the cell subset or site label conveys for this sample: CD45RO+ cells pooled with CCR7-negative TemRA cells. These receptors were taken from a man younger than 40 in good health.

This sequence joins TRBV5-1 and TRBJ2-7, with D perhaps matching TRBD1 (5 bases). The germline V gene has CDR1 SGHRS and CDR2 YFSETQ. The CDR3 totals 12 residues. V gave up 1 base and J gave up 6 bases, with 8 bases separating them. This CDR3 reads CASSLNRGEQYF. DNA of the CDR3: TGCGCCAGCAGCTTGAATAGGGGCGAGCAGTACTTC.

The genes are TRBV7-9 and TRBJ2-1, with TRBD2 identical over 8 bases. The CDR3 is 12 amino acids. CDR1 and CDR2 from the germline V gene are SEHNR and FQNEAQ (reference sequence). J was trimmed by 14 bases and V by 1 base; bases with no gene match: 4. Here the CDR3 reads CASSLGAGDEFF. For the CDR3, the DNA is TGTGCCAGCAGCTTAGGAGCGGGAGATGAGTTCTTC.

The rearrangement uses TRBV5-4 and TRBJ1-5; unclear D gene. The CDR3 contains 13 residues. V shed 0 bases and J shed 11 bases, with 12 bases lying between them. Germline V gene lookup returns CDR1 SGHNT and CDR2 YYREEE (reference sequence). CDR3 bases: TGTGCCAGCAGCTTGGACGGGAGATCGACCCAGCATTTT. The encoded protein is CASSLDGRSTQHF.

V is TRBV28 and J is TRBJ2-7; TRBD1 matches 9 bases. The CDR3 has 14 residues. V shed 7 bases, J shed 2 bases, and the junction held 6 bases outside the gene matches. CDR1 is MDHEN, CDR2 SYDVKM, per germline. CDR3 amino acids: CASTDRGIPYEQYF. In DNA form, the CDR3 reads TGTGCCAGCACAGACAGGGGGATCCCCTACGAGCAGTACTTC.

This clone is a singleton in its sample. Other DNA sequences from this sample encode an identical CDR3 as well. The V and J genes are TRBV10-3 and TRBJ2-1; D gene ambiguous. This CDR3 has 11 residues. Trimming shortened V by 2 bases and J by 7 bases, and 3 bases separated the two germline ends. Germline CDR1 reads ENHRY; CDR2 reads SYGVKD. This CDR3 reads CAISEGNEQFF. As DNA, the CDR3 is TGTGCCATCAGTGAGGGTAATGAGCAGTTCTTC.

V is TRBV7-9 and J is TRBJ1-2; D might be TRBD1 (5 bases). The CDR3 consists of 12 residues. Deletions cut 3 bases from V and 10 bases from J, with 12 bases between. Germline CDR1 is SEHNR and CDR2 is FQNEAQ (reference sequence). For the CDR3, the DNA is TGTGCCAGCAGCTTCACGGGACTTAACTACACCTTC. Its protein is CASSFTGLNYTF.

J is TRBJ1-1 and V is TRBV15; D uncertain. CDR1 LNHNV and CDR2 YYDKDF come from the germline V gene (reference sequence). Trimming cost V 8 bases and J 5 bases, with 9 bases left between them. The length of the CDR3 is 11 residues. For the CDR3, the DNA is TGTGCCACCGGCCGGGGAACTGAAGCTTTCTTT. Amino acid sequence: CATGRGTEAFF.

This chain connects TRBV6-5 to TRBJ2-1, with 7 bases matching TRBD2. CDR1 and CDR2 (germline): MNHEY, SVGAGI. The CDR3 consists of 15 residues. J lost 6 bases, V lost 0 bases, and 5 bases had no gene match. The CDR3: CASSYSTGLVNEQFF. CDR3 DNA: TGTGCCAGCAGTTACTCTACAGGACTAGTCAATGAGCAGTTCTTC.

The V and J genes are TRBV20-1 and TRBJ2-7; D gene unclear. This CDR3 has 11 amino acids. Trimming took 7 bases from V and 2 from J, leaving 9 bases between them. The germline V gene encodes CDR1 DFQATT and CDR2 SNEGSKA (reference sequence). The CDR3 here is CSGALTYEQYF. The CDR3 bases are TGCAGTGGAGCCCTAACCTACGAGCAGTACTTC.

The chain has TRBV9 and TRBJ2-6, with D unclear. Per germline, CDR1 SGDLS and CDR2 YYNGEE. V was trimmed by 0 bases and J by 0 bases, leaving 4 bases between them. CDR3 length equals 15 residues. DNA for the CDR3: TGTGCCAGCAGCGTAGACAACTCTGGGGCCAACGTCCTGACTTTC. It encodes CASSVDNSGANVLTF.

The CDR3: CASSITGNTIYF. The DNA of the CDR3 is TGTGCCAGTAGTATTACTGGAAACACCATATATTTT. The chain carries TRBV19 and TRBJ1-3; D gene unclear. CDR3 length equals 12 residues. Germline V gene data show CDR1 as LNHDA and CDR2 as SQIVND (reference sequence). V was shortened by 3 bases and J by 2 bases, with 2 bases between the two germline ends.

CDR3 loop: CASSIEHSGSPRTDTQYF. CDR3 coding DNA: TGTGCCAGTAGTATCGAACATAGCGGGAGCCCACGCACAGATACGCAGTATTTT. The rearrangement uses TRBV19 and TRBJ2-3; 9 bases map to TRBD2. The CDR3 is 18 amino acids. After removal of 3 bases from V and 1 base from J, the junction contained 11 bases not matched to a gene. From germline, CDR1 is LNHDA and CDR2 SQIVND (reference sequence).

V gene TRBV28 combines with J gene TRBJ2-3; 12 positions agree with TRBD2. V trimming: 5 bases; J trimming: 8 bases; junction bases outside the gene matches: 11. Germline V lookup: CDR1 MDHEN, CDR2 SYDVKM. The CDR3 extends over 16 amino acids. CDR3 sequence: CASSRLAGAGEITQYF. The DNA for the CDR3 is TGTGCCAGCAGTAGACTAGCGGGAGCTGGAGAGATTACGCAGTATTTT.

The chain uses TRBV27 and TRBJ2-3; 7 bases align to TRBD2. CDR1 and CDR2 from the germline V gene are MNHEY and SMNVEV (reference sequence). CDR3 size: 15 residues. The V segment lost 1 base and the J segment 1 base; nucleotides outside the gene matches: 2. The CDR3 region is CASSLYTSGTDTQYF. Written as DNA, the CDR3 is TGTGCCAGCAGTTTATATACTAGCGGCACAGATACGCAGTATTTT.

The chain recombines TRBV28 with TRBJ1-5; no firm D call. This CDR3 region has 16 residues. The V gene's germline CDR1 is MDHEN and CDR2 SYDVKM. V lost 8 bases and J lost 6, with 23 bases in between. CDR3 coding DNA: TGTGCCAGCGACCGAAACCAAGCCCCACAAGGTCAGCCCCAGCATTTT. It codes for CASDRNQAPQGQPQHF.